These 28 T cell receptor beta chains originate from one sample sequenced in a study of T cell responses to AZD1222 COVID-19 vaccine. The repertoire was sequenced with immunoSEQ multiplex PCR; TCRdb's copy has only in-frame clones and lacks some. Of 80,000 or so clones listed, 92% are singletons. The material sequenced was peripheral blood, taken 28 days after the second AZD1222 dose. These receptors were collected from an adult who received the AZD1222 COVID-19 vaccine.

The gene calls are TRBV19 and TRBJ1-1; 8 bases fit TRBD1. The CDR3 has 15 amino acids. In germline, CDR1 is LNHDA, CDR2 SQIVND (reference sequence). V dropped 6 bases and J dropped 1; count of bases not matched to a gene: 7. The CDR3 DNA reads TGTGCCAGTAGGGGGACAGGATACGGGAACACTGAAGCTTTCTTT. Encoded protein: CASRGTGYGNTEAFF.

This rearrangement joins TRBV19 to TRBJ2-7; TRBD1 might be the D (6 bases). Trimming took off 6 bases at V and 5 bases at J, with 11 bases between the two ends. Germline CDR1 reads LNHDA; CDR2 reads SQIVND (reference sequence). CDR3 length: 12 residues. CDR3 coding DNA: TGTGCCAGTAGGAACAGGGCTGACGAGCAGTACTTC. Translation gives CASRNRADEQYF.

The CDR3 here is CASSDAGELFF. Here the CDR3 DNA reads TGCGCCAGCAGTGACGCCGGGGAGCTGTTTTTT. The V and J genes are TRBV10-2 and TRBJ2-2; unclear D gene. Germline V CDR1 and CDR2: WSHSY, SAAADI. V was clipped by 3 bases and J by 6 bases, with 2 bases between them. This CDR3 comprises 11 residues.

This chain uses TRBV4-2 with TRBJ2-5; 11 positions agree with TRBD2. V lost 2 bases to trimming and J lost 7 bases; unmatched junction nucleotides: 3. Germline V gene lookup returns CDR1 LGHNA and CDR2 YNFKEQ. This CDR3 spans 14 amino acids. In DNA form, the CDR3 reads TGTGCCAGCAGCCAAACCGGACTAGCGGGGACCCAGTACTTC. Translated: CASSQTGLAGTQYF.

The chain has TRBV28 and TRBJ1-2, with D perhaps TRBD1 (6 bases). The germline V gene encodes CDR1 MDHEN and CDR2 SYDVKM. The CDR3 spans 13 residues. V shed 10 bases and J shed 6 bases, with 18 bases lying between them. This CDR3 reads CATRGRKAHGYTF. Here the CDR3 DNA reads TGTGCCACCAGGGGACGAAAGGCCCATGGCTACACCTTC.

V and J are TRBV6-6 and TRBJ1-1; 7 bases align to TRBD1. V trimming: 5 bases; J trimming: 1 base; junction bases outside the gene matches: 4. This CDR3 has 14 residues. In germline, CDR1 is MNHNY, CDR2 SVGAGI (reference sequence). CDR3 coding DNA: TGTGCCAGCAGTGGGCGGACAGGGAACACTGAAGCTTTCTTT. As protein: CASSGRTGNTEAFF.

J is TRBJ1-1 and V is TRBV9; weak D call: TRBD1 (5 bases). V lost 2 bases and J 2 bases, leaving 13 bases between the germline ends. Germline lookup yields CDR1 SGDLS and CDR2 YYNGEE. The CDR3 runs to 15 residues. In DNA, the CDR3 is TGTGCCAGCAGCGTTACCCAGGGATTTAACACTGAAGCTTTCTTT. It encodes CASSVTQGFNTEAFF.

The chain recombines TRBV19 with TRBJ2-2; 7 positions agree with TRBD2. The V segment lost 8 bases and the J segment 6 bases; nucleotides outside the gene matches: 12. CDR3 size: 15 residues. Germline CDR1 and CDR2: LNHDA and SQIVND (reference sequence). As DNA, the CDR3 is TGTGCCAGTGGCGCCGCGACTAGCTTCGCCGGGGAGCTGTTTTTT. This sequence encodes CASGAATSFAGELFF.

As to this clone: Germline and junction disagree at one end, which may indicate a read error. The chain is built from TRBV4-2 and TRBJ2-7, with TRBD2 matching over 11 bases. The germline V gene encodes CDR1 LGHNA and CDR2 YNFKEQ. CDR3 length equals 14 residues. CDR3 sequence: CASSQDTGLAARDF. The CDR3 coding sequence is TGTGCCAGCAGCCAAGATACGGGACTAGCGGCCCGTGACTTC.

The rearrangement joins TRBV9 to TRBJ2-7; D gene unclear. The CDR3 is 13 residues long. Germline V gives CDR1 SGDLS, CDR2 YYNGEE. V lost 4 bases and J lost 7, with 15 bases in between. This chain's CDR3 is CASSPHGPREQYF. The CDR3 DNA follows: TGTGCCAGCAGCCCCCACGGTCCTAGAGAGCAGTACTTC. The full variable domain, in which reference TRBV9 and TRBJ2-7 provide the parts outside the CDR3, is DSGVTQTPKHLITATGQRVTLRCSPRSGDLSVYWYQQSLDQGLQFLIQYYNGEERAKGNILERFSAQQFPDLHSELNLSSLELGDSALYFCASSPHGPREQYFGPGTRLTVT.

V gene TRBV11-3 combines with J gene TRBJ1-4; D unresolved. Germline-derived CDR1 and CDR2 are SGHNT and YENEEA. Trimming shortened V by 5 bases and J by 8 bases, and 24 bases separated the two germline ends. This CDR3 has 17 amino acids. In nucleotides, the CDR3 is TGTGCCAGCAGCCGGAAGGGATTAGAACTCATGGGGGAAAAACTGTTTTTT. Protein: CASSRKGLELMGEKLFF.

The DNA of the CDR3 is TGTGCCAGCAGCTCCAGGACAGATCACTACGAGCAGTACTTC. It encodes CASSSRTDHYEQYF. The chain is built from TRBV7-6 and TRBJ2-7; D may be TRBD1 (6 bases). The germline V gene has CDR1 SGHVS and CDR2 FNYEAQ. Trimming took off 4 bases at V and 3 bases at J, with 13 bases between the two ends. The length of the CDR3 is 14 residues.

J is TRBJ2-4 and V is TRBV5-6; weak D call: TRBD2 (5 bases). V was cut by 4 bases and J by 0 bases, with 11 bases left in between. This CDR3 spans 15 amino acids. Germline V gene data show CDR1 as SGHDT and CDR2 as YYEEEE. This chain's CDR3 is CASSGETLAKNIQYF. The CDR3 DNA reads as TGTGCCAGCAGCGGGGAGACATTAGCCAAAAACATTCAGTACTTC.

The rearrangement links TRBV6-5 to TRBJ1-1; the match to TRBD1 covers 7 bases. Looked up from germline, CDR1 is MNHEY and CDR2 is SVGAGI. The V segment lost 4 bases and the J segment 4 bases; nucleotides outside the gene matches: 0. The CDR3 is 12 amino acids. The chain's CDR3 is CASSSGGTEAFF. The CDR3 region has the DNA TGTGCCAGCAGTTCAGGGGGCACTGAAGCTTTCTTT.

This clone was observed once. The chain employs TRBV28 and TRBJ1-6, with D unclear. The V and J ends lost 10 bases and 7 bases respectively, with 8 bases between them. The CDR3 covers 11 residues. Looked up from germline, CDR1 is MDHEN and CDR2 is SYDVKM. DNA of the CDR3: TGTGCCACTTCAGGAAATTCACCCCTCCACTTT. It yields the protein CATSGNSPLHF.

This chain connects TRBV19 to TRBJ2-1; TRBD2 agrees at 8 bases. The CDR3 runs to 16 residues. CDR1 and CDR2 (germline): LNHDA, SQIVND (reference sequence). V dropped 3 bases and J dropped 4; count of bases not matched to a gene: 8. CDR3 sequence: CASSIPFPGGYNEQFF. The DNA for the CDR3 is TGTGCCAGTAGTATCCCTTTCCCGGGAGGGTACAATGAGCAGTTCTTC.

The chain carries TRBV4-3 and TRBJ2-1, with a possible D match to TRBD2 (5 bases). The CDR3 runs 13 residues. Germline V gives CDR1 LGHNA, CDR2 YSLEER. Trimming pared 1 base from V and 11 bases from J, leaving 12 bases between. The CDR3 nucleotides are TGCGCCAGCAGCCAAGTTTCCGGGAATAAGCAGTTCTTC. Translation: CASSQVSGNKQFF.

The chain has TRBV6-1 and TRBJ1-1, with D tentatively TRBD1 (5 bases). Germline CDR1 and CDR2: MNHNS and SASEGT. Between the trimmed V and J ends, which lost 0 bases and 4 bases, there was a span of 9 bases. The CDR3 consists of 14 residues. The CDR3 spells CASSEARGTTEAFF. The CDR3 nucleotides read TGTGCCAGCAGTGAAGCTCGGGGGACCACTGAAGCTTTCTTT.

This clone was seen just once. This chain links TRBV5-1 with TRBJ1-1; TRBD1 agrees at 8 bases. The junction had 6 bases not matched to a gene; V was cut back by 4 bases and J by 1 base. The CDR3 has 15 amino acids. Germline-derived CDR1 and CDR2 are SGHRS and YFSETQ. Written as DNA, the CDR3 is TGCGCCAGCAGCGCCGGACAGGGTGAGAACACTGAAGCTTTCTTT. This sequence encodes CASSAGQGENTEAFF.

This rearrangement joins TRBV6-5 to TRBJ2-5; the D gene could be TRBD1 or TRBD2 (5 bases each). V lost 8 bases and J 5 bases, leaving 21 bases between the germline ends. The CDR3 is made up of 15 amino acids. Germline CDR1 and CDR2: MNHEY and SVGAGI. The CDR3 sequence is CASRPTGGRAETQYF. In DNA, the CDR3 is TGTGCCAGCCGTCCCACAGGAGGTCGGGCGGAGACCCAGTACTTC.

This clone was counted once. The chain couples TRBV6-2 or TRBV6-3 to TRBJ2-1; TRBD2 agrees at 14 bases. The V and J ends lost 5 bases and 0 bases, in that order; junction bases with no gene match: 12. The CDR3 contains 20 residues. CDR1 and CDR2 from the germline V gene are MNHEY and SVGEGT. The CDR3, as DNA: TGTGCCAGCAGTCCGACGGGACTAGCGGGAGTCGGGAGCTCCTACAATGAGCAGTTCTTC. Translation gives CASSPTGLAGVGSSYNEQFF.

The V call is TRBV7-9, the J call TRBJ2-1, with D uncertain. Trimming took off 1 base at V and 10 bases at J, with 8 bases between the two ends. The CDR3 totals 12 residues. From germline, CDR1 is SEHNR and CDR2 FQNEAQ (reference sequence). In DNA, the CDR3 is TGTGCCAGCAGCTTAGTAAATAGGGAGCAGTTCTTC. Translating it yields CASSLVNREQFF.

The V call is TRBV19, the J call TRBJ1-5; D not certain. Looked up from germline, CDR1 is LNHDA and CDR2 is SQIVND (reference sequence). The CDR3 totals 14 residues. Trimming shortened V by 6 bases and J by 5 bases, and 14 bases separated the two germline ends. This CDR3 is CASSLLGVDQPQHF. CDR3 DNA sequence: TGTGCCAGTAGCCTTCTTGGGGTGGATCAGCCCCAGCATTTT.

This sequence joins TRBV6-2 or TRBV6-3 and TRBJ2-5; 9 bases are a match to TRBD2. V gave up 4 bases and J gave up 4 bases; unmatched junction bases: 7. The CDR3 runs 15 residues. Germline CDR1 reads MNHEY; CDR2 reads SVGEGT. Here the CDR3 reads CASSLGLAGVETQYF. The DNA of the CDR3 is TGTGCCAGCAGTTTGGGGTTAGCGGGAGTAGAGACCCAGTACTTC.

This chain connects TRBV24-1 to TRBJ2-2, with 9 positions matching TRBD1. The CDR3 loop spans 16 amino acids. Germline loops: CDR1 KGHDR, CDR2 SFDVKD. The trim removed 3 bases at V and 4 bases at J, leaving 5 bases unmatched. The CDR3, as DNA: TGTGCCACCAGTGATGGGACAGGGTGGGGCACCGGGGAGCTGTTTTTT. Translation gives CATSDGTGWGTGELFF.

This clone was seen a single time. CDR3 in DNA: TGTGCCAGCACCCAGGGCTACTCTGGAAACACCATATATTTT. It is translated as CASTQGYSGNTIYF. The J gene is TRBJ1-3, the V gene TRBV6-5; weak D call: TRBD1 (5 bases). Germline V CDR1 and CDR2: MNHEY, SVGAGI. Trimming removed 7 bases from V and 0 bases from J, with 10 bases in between. The CDR3 extends over 14 amino acids.

The chain couples TRBV30 to TRBJ1-3; D call uncertain. Trimming cost V 1 base and J 8 bases, with 6 bases left between them. This CDR3 has 11 amino acids. Germline CDR1 is GTSNPN and CDR2 is SVGIG (reference sequence). The CDR3 sequence: CAWSGLDTIYF. The CDR3 coding sequence is TGTGCCTGGAGTGGATTGGACACCATATATTTT.

This clone was found once. The chain employs TRBV15 and TRBJ1-4, with 9 bases fitting TRBD1. Germline V gene data show CDR1 as LNHNV and CDR2 as YYDKDF (reference sequence). This CDR3 region has 13 residues. V shed 9 bases, J shed 8 bases, and the junction held 7 bases outside the gene matches. The CDR3, as DNA: TGTGCCACAAACCGGGACAGGGACGAAAAACTGTTTTTT. This encodes CATNRDRDEKLFF.